The table lists the clone carrying this T cell receptor beta chain with a count of one. The sample belongs to a study of blood T cell repertoires in COVID-19. Study overall: COVID-19 samples collected from the United States, Italy and Spain covered acute and convalescent phases.

In the original analysis: Nucleated cell counts were estimated from reference gene primer amplification. Libraries were prepared by immunoSEQ multiplex PCR; TCRdb keeps only in-frame clonotypes and omits some of them. V, J and clone size were drawn from that table, and D and trimming were deduced from the DNA. The sample carries approximately 200,000 clones, roughly 90% recorded once. The TCR sequence derives from a man between 18 and 35 years old with acute COVID-19. Material for sequencing was PBMCs or T cells enriched from blood (not recorded which).

The CDR3 reads CASSLGGSLGYEQYF. The CDR3 coding sequence is TGTGCCAGCAGCTTGGGGGGGAGTTTAGGCTACGAGCAGTACTTC. This chain uses TRBV11-2 with TRBJ2-7; 7 bases match TRBD2. CDR1 is SGHAT and CDR2 is FQNNGV in the germline V gene. Trimming at V came to 3 bases and at J to 3 bases, leaving 8 bases not matched to a gene. The CDR3 has 15 residues. Filled out from reference TRBV11-2 and TRBJ2-7, the complete variable domain reads EAGVAQSPRYKIIEKRQSVAFWCNPISGHATLYWYQQILGQGPKLLIQFQNNGVVDDSQLPKDRFSAERLKGVDSTLKIQPAKLEDSAVYLCASSLGGSLGYEQYFGPGTRLTVT.